The source of this T cell receptor beta chain is a study of T cells after yellow fever vaccination. Study findings and constraints: Only a minor proportion of clonotypes was detected across both CD4 and CD8 compartments. When the response was secondary, it was weaker but reached its peak faster, day 5 versus 15.

One entry per CDR3 protein results from TCRdb running MiXCR on the 5' RACE reads. Of 350,000 to 550,000 distinct CDR3 sequences listed, 18% were seen once; the top ten hold roughly a sixth. Trimming shortened V by 7 bases and J by 1 base, and 19 bases separated the two germline ends. Germline-derived CDR1 and CDR2 are MGHRA and YSYEKL. CDR3 length equals 16 residues. Regarding this clonotype: No antigen is known for it.

The receptor's source is a man aged 18 to 30 who received the YFV17D yellow fever vaccine. The sequencing here drew on PBMCs, taken before the yellow fever booster vaccination. The chain couples TRBV4-1 to TRBJ2-5, with TRBD2 as a possible D gene (7 bases). This CDR3 is CASTRMAGALQETQYF. The CDR3 bases are TGCGCCAGCACCCGTATGGCGGGGGCCCTCCAAGAGACCCAGTACTTC.